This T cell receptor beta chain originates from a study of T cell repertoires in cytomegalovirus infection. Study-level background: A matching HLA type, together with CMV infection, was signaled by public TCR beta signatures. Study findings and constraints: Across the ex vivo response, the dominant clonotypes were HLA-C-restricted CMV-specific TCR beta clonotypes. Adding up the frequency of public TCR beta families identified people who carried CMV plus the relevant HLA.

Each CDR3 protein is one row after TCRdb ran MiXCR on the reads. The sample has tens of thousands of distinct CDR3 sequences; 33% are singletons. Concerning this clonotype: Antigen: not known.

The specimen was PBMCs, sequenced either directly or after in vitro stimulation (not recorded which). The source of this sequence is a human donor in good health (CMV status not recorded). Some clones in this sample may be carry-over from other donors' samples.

DNA of the CDR3: TGCGCCAGCAGCCCTGGCCCGGGACAGGGAGGCAATGAGCAGTTCTTC. Its protein product is CASSPGPGQGGNEQFF. The rearrangement joins TRBV4-1 to TRBJ2-1; 9 bases agree with TRBD1. This CDR3 region has 16 residues. V shed 4 bases and J 6 bases; nucleotides not matched to a gene: 10. CDR1 and CDR2 from the germline V gene are MGHRA and YSYEKL.